The 3 T cell receptor beta chains listed next were all sequenced from one sample in a study of blood T cell repertoires in COVID-19. Here immunoSEQ multiplex PCR was the method, and the copy in TCRdb shows in-frame clones only, minus some. The repertoire has 150,000 to 200,000 clones, 84% of them found once; the top ten carry 3% to 3.5%. The sequencing input was PBMCs or T cells enriched from blood (not recorded which). These receptors were obtained from a woman in her twenties or thirties who had been exposed to COVID-19.

The chain joins TRBV7-7 to TRBJ2-2, with D maybe TRBD2 (5 bases). Germline CDR1 reads SSHAT; CDR2 reads FNYEAQ (reference sequence). Deletions cut 5 bases from V and 6 bases from J, with 19 bases between. The CDR3 contains 16 residues. This CDR3 reads CASSAGTGEGAGELFF. The CDR3 bases are TGTGCCAGCAGCGCCGGAACGGGCGAGGGAGCCGGGGAGCTGTTTTTT.

This chain joins TRBV11-2 and TRBJ1-4; 10 bases align to TRBD1. The CDR3 has 15 residues. Per germline, CDR1 SGHAT and CDR2 FQNNGV. V gave up 5 bases and J gave up 6 bases; unmatched junction bases: 6. CDR3 residues: CASSGRDRGDEKLFF. CDR3 bases: TGTGCCAGCAGCGGCCGGGACAGGGGTGATGAAAAACTGTTTTTT.

This clone was recorded only once. The chain couples TRBV5-4 to TRBJ2-1; 8 positions agree with TRBD1. J was trimmed by 8 bases and V by 7 bases; bases with no gene match: 8. The CDR3 contains 13 residues. In germline, CDR1 is SGHNT, CDR2 YYREEE (reference sequence). The CDR3 here is CASAVRGQDEQFF. In nucleotides, the CDR3 is TGTGCCAGCGCAGTCAGGGGGCAGGATGAGCAGTTCTTC. The full variable domain, rest sourced from reference TRBV5-4 and TRBJ2-1, is ETGVTQSPTHLIKTRGQQVTLRCSSQSGHNTVSWYQQALGQGPQFIFQYYREEENGRGNFPPRFSGLQFPNYSSELNVNALELDDSALYLCASAVRGQDEQFFGPGTRLTVL.